The 9 T cell receptor beta chains given below trace back to one sample, sequenced in a study of blood T cell repertoires in COVID-19. The method was immunoSEQ multiplex PCR; TCRdb's version includes in-frame clones alone and lacks a portion of them. This table has about 130,000 clones, 70% to 80% appearing once. Sequencing used peripheral blood. Receptors were obtained from a woman aged 70-85 years with COVID-19, enrolled during active disease.

This chain uses TRBV18 with TRBJ2-5, with D possibly being TRBD1 (5 bases). The CDR3 totals 13 residues. The germline CDR1 and CDR2 sequences are KGHSH and LQKENI. Trimming pared 3 bases from V and 9 bases from J, leaving 14 bases between. The CDR3 is CASSPGAEVAQYF. The CDR3 DNA reads as TGTGCCAGCTCACCTGGGGCAGAAGTAGCCCAGTACTTC.

This clone showed up just a few times. This chain connects TRBV5-5 to TRBJ1-2; TRBD1 is a possible D gene (5 bases). With 0 bases removed from V and 4 bases from J, the gap between germline ends came to 13 bases. This CDR3 is 15 amino acids long. The germline gives CDR1 SGHKS, CDR2 YYEKEE (reference sequence). The CDR3 DNA follows: TGTGCCAGCAGCTTGGAGGTAGGACAAGCCTATGGCTACACCTTC. It codes for CASSLEVGQAYGYTF.

V and J are TRBV4-3 and TRBJ1-1; 7 bases align to TRBD1. After removal of 3 bases from V and 0 bases from J, the junction contained 1 base not matched to a gene. Germline V gives CDR1 LGHNA, CDR2 YSLEER. CDR3 size: 14 residues. The CDR3 is CASSQDRMNTEAFF. DNA for the CDR3: TGCGCCAGCAGCCAGGACAGGATGAACACTGAAGCTTTCTTT.

The chain employs TRBV28 and TRBJ1-2; TRBD1 aligns across 7 bases. The CDR3 length is 15 residues. Trimming removed 5 bases from V and 4 bases from J; junction bases left unmatched: 10. Germline V gene lookup returns CDR1 MDHEN and CDR2 SYDVKM. CDR3 nucleotide sequence: TGTGCCAGCAGTACCCCCGACAGGGTTTTCTATGGCTACACCTTC. Its translation is CASSTPDRVFYGYTF.

This clone was seen only once. The CDR3 nucleotides read TGTGCCAGCAGTACCGCTACGAGAGGTCCCCAGCATTTT. Residues: CASSTATRGPQHF. This chain links TRBV25-1 with TRBJ1-5; the D is unclear. Germline CDR1 is MGHDK and CDR2 is SYGVNS. The CDR3 consists of 13 residues. The V end lost 5 bases, the J end lost 10 bases, and 15 bases lay between the germline ends.

The chain has TRBV9 and TRBJ2-3; 9 bases agree with TRBD2. Germline V gene data show CDR1 as SGDLS and CDR2 as YYNGEE. This CDR3 region has 16 residues. After removal of 2 bases from V and 4 bases from J, the junction contained 8 bases not matched to a gene. The CDR3 nucleotides are TGTGCCAGCAGCGTCCAGGCGGGGGGGCCTGCAGATACGCAGTATTTT. Translating it yields CASSVQAGGPADTQYF.

The V and J genes are TRBV2 and TRBJ1-1, with D possibly TRBD1 on 6 matching bases. Trimming cost V 7 bases and J 6 bases, with 15 bases left between them. Germline V lookup: CDR1 SNHLY, CDR2 FYNNEI. The CDR3 has 13 residues. CDR3 protein: CASNLRQDSEAFF. CDR3 bases: TGTGCCAGCAACCTTCGACAGGACTCTGAAGCTTTCTTT.

The rearrangement uses TRBV7-8 and TRBJ1-4; no reliable D call. The V end was cut by 2 bases, the J end by 4 bases, with 11 bases between. From germline, CDR1 is SGHVS and CDR2 FQNEAQ. The CDR3 runs to 15 residues. The DNA for the CDR3 is TGTGCCAGCAGCTTACGCGTCCGGAGTAATGAAAAACTGTTTTTT. This codes for CASSLRVRSNEKLFF. Full variable domain (remainder filled in from reference TRBV7-8 and TRBJ1-4): GAGVSQSPRYKVAKRGQDVALRCDPISGHVSLFWYQQALGQGPEFLTYFQNEAQLDKSGLPSDRFFAERPEGSVSTLKIQRTQQEDSAVYLCASSLRVRSNEKLFFGSGTQLSVL.

The chain joins TRBV5-4 to TRBJ2-7; D perhaps matches TRBD2 (7 bases). The CDR3 contains 15 residues. Germline V lookup: CDR1 SGHNT, CDR2 YYREEE (reference sequence). The germline V and J ends were trimmed by 4 bases and 2 bases, with 16 bases remaining between them. The CDR3 sequence is CASSVTGGKTYEQYF. The CDR3 DNA is TGTGCCAGCAGCGTGACGGGGGGCAAAACCTACGAGCAGTACTTC.